This TCR beta chain was sequenced during a study of blood T cell repertoires in COVID-19. The CDR3 consists of 14 residues. Germline assignment: CDR1 SNHLY and CDR2 FYNNEI. Trimming removed 8 bases at V and 7 bases at J, with 20 bases between. The data were produced by immunoSEQ multiplex PCR, yet TCRdb's version contains in-frame clones alone and is incomplete. This sample has some 180,000 clones, with approximately 83% found just once. Sample: peripheral blood. This chain uses TRBV2 with TRBJ1-2; possible D gene TRBD1, 6 bases. This clonotype was sampled from a man aged 70 or older with active or convalescent COVID-19. Here the CDR3 DNA reads TGTGCCAGCCACCTCACCACAGGGACGGGTGGCTACACCTTC. It translates to CASHLTTGTGGYTF.